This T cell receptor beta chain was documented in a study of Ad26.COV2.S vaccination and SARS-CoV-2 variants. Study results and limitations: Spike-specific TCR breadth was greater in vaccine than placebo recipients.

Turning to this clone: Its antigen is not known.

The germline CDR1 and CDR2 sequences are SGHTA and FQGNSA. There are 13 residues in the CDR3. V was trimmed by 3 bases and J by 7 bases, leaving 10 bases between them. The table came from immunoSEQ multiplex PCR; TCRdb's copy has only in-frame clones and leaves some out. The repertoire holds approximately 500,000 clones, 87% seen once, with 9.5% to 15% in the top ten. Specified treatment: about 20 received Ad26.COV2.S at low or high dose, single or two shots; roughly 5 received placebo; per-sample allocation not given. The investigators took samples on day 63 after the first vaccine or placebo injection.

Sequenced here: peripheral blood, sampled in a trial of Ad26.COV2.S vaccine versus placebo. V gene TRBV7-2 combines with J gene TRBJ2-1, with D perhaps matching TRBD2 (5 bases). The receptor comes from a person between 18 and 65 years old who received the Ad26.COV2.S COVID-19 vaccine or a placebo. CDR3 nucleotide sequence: TGTGCCAGCAGCTTCCCCCGGGAAAATGAGCAGTTCTTC. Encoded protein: CASSFPRENEQFF.